The present TCR beta chain was sequenced within a study of blood T cell repertoires in COVID-19. Germline values: CDR1 LGHDT, CDR2 YNNKEL (reference sequence). V was pared by 5 bases and J by 11 bases, with 21 bases between. This CDR3 spans 14 amino acids. TCRdb's table, derived via immunoSEQ multiplex PCR, lists solely in-frame clones and lacks some. The sample contains about 230,000 clones, approximately 80% of which appear only once. The chain links TRBV3-1 (or the pseudogene TRBV3-2) to TRBJ1-1, with a weak D call TRBD1 (6 bases). The sequencing sample was made of peripheral blood. The TCR sequence derives from a middle-aged man with acute or convalescent COVID-19. CDR3 in amino acids: CASSVRAGGSKAFF. The CDR3 DNA is TGTGCCAGCAGCGTCCGAGCGGGGGGCAGTAAGGCTTTCTTT.